The next 7 T cell receptor beta chains were all read from a single sample in a study of cytomegalovirus exposure and HLA in healthy donors. Using immunoSEQ multiplex PCR, the repertoire was profiled, and TCRdb retains in-frame clones only, with some absent. The top ten clones hold roughly 9.3% of a sample with 130,000 to 150,000 clones, nearly 90% of them seen once. Material: PBMCs. These receptors originate from a young woman in good health and CMV-seropositive.

This chain links TRBV7-2 with TRBJ1-2, with TRBD1 matching over 7 bases. CDR3 size: 13 residues. Germline V lookup: CDR1 SGHTA, CDR2 FQGNSA. With 3 bases clipped from V and 8 bases from J, the junction kept 6 bases outside the gene matches. CDR3 sequence: CASSFLGGEGYTF. The CDR3 region has the DNA TGTGCCAGCAGCTTTCTAGGGGGCGAAGGCTACACCTTC.

The chain combines TRBV6-5 with TRBJ2-7, with 7 positions matching TRBD1. J gave up 0 bases and V 6 bases, and 8 bases lay outside the gene matches. Germline V gives CDR1 MNHEY, CDR2 SVGAGI. This CDR3 region has 15 residues. The CDR3 DNA follows: TGTGCCAGCAGCCGGACAGGATCGATCTCCTACGAGCAGTACTTC. Translated, it gives CASSRTGSISYEQYF.

J is TRBJ1-1 and V is TRBV28; TRBD1 agrees at 8 bases. The CDR3 loop spans 14 amino acids. V shed 6 bases and J 1 base; nucleotides not matched to a gene: 4. Per the germline V gene, CDR1 is MDHEN and CDR2 is SYDVKM. CDR3 nucleotides: TGTGCCAGCAGGTACAGGGGGGGGAACACTGAAGCTTTCTTT. This encodes CASRYRGGNTEAFF.

J is TRBJ1-5 and V is TRBV5-6; D remains ambiguous. In germline, CDR1 is SGHDT, CDR2 YYEEEE. The V and J ends lost 0 bases and 4 bases respectively, with 8 bases between them. The CDR3 has 14 residues. The CDR3 reads CASSLGGLNQPQHF. The CDR3, as DNA: TGTGCCAGCAGCTTGGGCGGCCTAAATCAGCCCCAGCATTTT.

The chain recombines TRBV28 with TRBJ2-1, with D perhaps TRBD2 (6 bases). This CDR3 region has 17 residues. Germline V gene sequence: CDR1 MDHEN, CDR2 SYDVKM. Trimming shortened V by 5 bases and J by 3 bases, and 20 bases separated the two germline ends. The CDR3 loop reads CASSPQAGPSLYNEQFF. The CDR3, as DNA: TGTGCCAGCAGTCCGCAGGCGGGGCCGTCGCTCTACAATGAGCAGTTCTTC.

Note on this clone: The same CDR3 is also encoded by other DNA sequences in this sample. The CDR3 spells CASSLDSYGYTF. In DNA, the CDR3 is TGTGCCAGCAGCTTGGACAGTTATGGCTACACCTTC. The chain uses TRBV7-2 and TRBJ1-2; D possibly corresponds to TRBD1 (6 bases). This CDR3 is built from 12 residues. Trimming left V 3 bases short and J 5 bases short, with 7 bases between. The germline gives CDR1 SGHTA, CDR2 FQGNSA. The full variable domain, with the rest looked up from reference TRBV7-2 and TRBJ1-2, is GAGVSQSPSNKVTEKGKDVELRCDPISGHTALYWYRQSLGQGLEFLIYFQGNSAPDKSGLPSDRFSAERTGGSVSTLTIQRTQQEDSAVYLCASSLDSYGYTFGSGTRLTVV.

The rearrangement uses TRBV7-2 and TRBJ1-1; the D gene is possibly TRBD1 (5 bases). In germline, CDR1 is SGHTA, CDR2 FQGNSA. The CDR3 covers 15 residues. V was trimmed by 1 base and J by 3 bases, leaving 12 bases between them. CDR3 bases: TGTGCCAGCAGCTTAGGTTGGGCCAGGGACACTGAAGCTTTCTTT. The encoded protein is CASSLGWARDTEAFF.